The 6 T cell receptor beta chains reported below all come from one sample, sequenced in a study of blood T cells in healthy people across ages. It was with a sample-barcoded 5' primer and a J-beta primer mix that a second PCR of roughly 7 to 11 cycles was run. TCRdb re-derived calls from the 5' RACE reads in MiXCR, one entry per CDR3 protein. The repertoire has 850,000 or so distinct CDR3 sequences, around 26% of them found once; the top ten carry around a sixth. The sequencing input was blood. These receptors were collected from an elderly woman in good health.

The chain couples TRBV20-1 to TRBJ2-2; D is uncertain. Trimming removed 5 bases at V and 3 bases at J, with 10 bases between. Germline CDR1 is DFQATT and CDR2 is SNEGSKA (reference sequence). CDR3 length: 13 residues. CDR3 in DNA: TGCAGTGCTTGTGACACCTACACCGGGGAGCTGTTTTTT. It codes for CSACDTYTGELFF.

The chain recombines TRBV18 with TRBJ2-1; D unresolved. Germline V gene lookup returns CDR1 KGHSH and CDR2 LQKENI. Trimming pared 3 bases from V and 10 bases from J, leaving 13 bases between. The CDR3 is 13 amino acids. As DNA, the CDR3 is TGTGCCAGCTCACCGATTGGCGACGGGGAGCAGTTCTTC. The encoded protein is CASSPIGDGEQFF.

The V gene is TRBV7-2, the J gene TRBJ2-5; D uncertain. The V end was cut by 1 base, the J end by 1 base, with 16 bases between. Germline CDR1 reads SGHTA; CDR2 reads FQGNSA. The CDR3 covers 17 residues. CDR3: CASSLEDRTYFQETQYF. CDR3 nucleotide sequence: TGTGCCAGCAGCTTAGAAGATCGAACCTACTTCCAAGAGACCCAGTACTTC. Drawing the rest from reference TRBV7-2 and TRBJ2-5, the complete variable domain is GAGVSQSPSNKVTEKGKDVELRCDPISGHTALYWYRQSLGQGLEFLIYFQGNSAPDKSGLPSDRFSAERTGGSVSTLTIQRTQQEDSAVYLCASSLEDRTYFQETQYFGPGTRLLVL.

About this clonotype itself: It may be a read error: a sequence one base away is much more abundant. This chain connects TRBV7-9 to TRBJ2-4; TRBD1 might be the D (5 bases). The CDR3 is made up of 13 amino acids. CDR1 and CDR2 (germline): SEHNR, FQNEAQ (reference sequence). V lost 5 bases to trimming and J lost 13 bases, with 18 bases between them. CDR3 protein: CASSLVTASEQYF. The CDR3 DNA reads TGTGCCAGCAGCCTAGTGACAGCTTCGGAGCAGTACTTC.

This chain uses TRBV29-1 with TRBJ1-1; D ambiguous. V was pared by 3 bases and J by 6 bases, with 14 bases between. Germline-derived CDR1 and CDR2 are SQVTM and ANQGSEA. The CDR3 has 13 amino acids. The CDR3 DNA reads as TGCAGCGTTGAGAGGGCTCAGGTCCCTGAAGCTTTCTTT. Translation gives CSVERAQVPEAFF.

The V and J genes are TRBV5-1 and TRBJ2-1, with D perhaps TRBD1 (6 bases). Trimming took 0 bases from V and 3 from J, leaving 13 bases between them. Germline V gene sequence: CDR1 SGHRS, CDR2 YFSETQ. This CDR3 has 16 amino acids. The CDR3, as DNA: TGCGCCAGCAGCTTGGTAAGGGGGAGTGGCTACAATGAGCAGTTCTTC. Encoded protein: CASSLVRGSGYNEQFF.